Listed below are T cell receptor beta chains from one sample, sequenced in a study of blood T cell repertoires in COVID-19. Clones were read by immunoSEQ multiplex PCR, and TCRdb kept only the in-frame ones, dropping some. The sample carries approximately 110,000 clones, 80% to 90% recorded once. Sequences were obtained from peripheral blood. These TCRs come from a man aged 35 to 55 with acute or convalescent COVID-19. The CDR3 runs from the conserved cysteine through the conserved F or W.

v_gene,j_gene,CDR3aa
TRBV7-8,TRBJ2-2,CASSLVYQTGELFF
TRBV5-5,TRBJ1-1,CASSLVATEAFF
TRBV6-1,TRBJ2-5,CASSGGLEGTATQETQYF
TRBV4-1,TRBJ1-1,CASSQDRRIEAFF
TRBV14,TRBJ2-7,CASSQILAGPEQYF
TRBV11-3,TRBJ2-5,CASSQRGLAGDYQETQYF
TRBV28,TRBJ2-7,CASSLDLGAGASSYEQYF
TRBV6-5,TRBJ2-1,CASYEGGSVHNEQFF
TRBV11-2,TRBJ2-7,CASSSSVDRGYEQYF
TRBV6-4,TRBJ2-1,CASSDWAGGHNEQFF
TRBV18,TRBJ2-5,CASSPPRGQETQYF
TRBV10-1,TRBJ2-7,CASRQDWGEDEQYF
TRBV7-9,TRBJ2-2,CASSVGLAGGPGELFF
TRBV7-3,TRBJ2-7,CASSLAGGFGEQYF
TRBV6-2/TRBV6-3,TRBJ1-2,CASSRRTGRGVDYGYTF
TRBV7-8,TRBJ2-1,CASSLFSGISYNEQFF
TRBV28,TRBJ2-7,CASSLEGTGTYEQYF
TRBV28,TRBJ1-6,CASSFAGVNSPLHF
TRBV7-7,TRBJ2-2,CASSLGRIDNPTGELFF
TRBV24-1,TRBJ2-5,CATPSGGGQLETQYF
TRBV5-6,TRBJ2-6,CASSLLTGASSGANVLTF
TRBV5-1,TRBJ2-3,CASSLEDSRTDTQYF
TRBV2,TRBJ2-5,CASRLQQVETQYF
TRBV5-6,TRBJ2-7,CASSLTGTYEQYF
TRBV18,TRBJ1-2,CASSPRRSRDRDNYGYTF